One and the same sample provided the 15 T cell receptor beta chains below, sequenced in a study of immune aging and cytomegalovirus after organ transplant. Cells were captured in microwells, and libraries were made with BD Rhapsody targeted mRNA and AbSeq chemistry. TCRdb reanalysed the single-cell sequencing reads using MiXCR and keeps one entry per CDR3 protein. The data show approximately 22,000 distinct CDR3 sequences, about a third seen once. This sample's time point: five sample-tagged time points from pre-transplant (day -1) to day 368 post-transplant, pooled. For these receptors, no antigen is known. Material: CMV peptide-activated CD4+ and CD8+ T cells sorted from blood, obtained at five time points, pooled. Regarding subset: sorted CD8+CD137+ and CD4+CD154+ T cells after about 12 h CMV IE-1 peptide stimulation. Every receptor here comes from a female donor who had a heart transplant and CMV viremia.

The genes are TRBV10-3 and TRBJ1-1, with 8 bases matching TRBD1. Germline loops: CDR1 ENHRY, CDR2 SYGVKD. Trimming removed 6 bases from V and 6 bases from J; junction bases left unmatched: 6. The CDR3 is made up of 13 amino acids. The CDR3 reads CAISAGGWAEAFF. The DNA for the CDR3 is TGTGCCATCAGCGCAGGGGGCTGGGCTGAAGCTTTCTTT.

The V gene is TRBV6-7, the J gene TRBJ1-3; D is unclear. TRBV6-7 is an ORF; its function is uncertain. Between the trimmed V and J ends, which lost 8 bases and 4 bases, there was a span of 18 bases. The CDR3 has 15 amino acids. The CDR3: CASPAGGPGGNTIYF. The CDR3 DNA follows: TGTGCCAGCCCAGCAGGTGGACCTGGAGGAAACACCATATATTTT.

The chain has TRBV20-1 and TRBJ2-5; D remains ambiguous. CDR3 length: 15 residues. Trimming left V 0 bases short and J 2 bases short, with 13 bases between. CDR1 and CDR2 (germline): DFQATT, SNEGSKA (reference sequence). The CDR3 region has the DNA TGCAGTGCTAGAGATTTTCGGTCCACACAAGAGACCCAGTACTTC. Translating it yields CSARDFRSTQETQYF.

Only a few counts were recorded for this clonotype. The conserved phenylalanine or tryptophan normally closing the CDR3 is absent here, so this likely arose from a read error. The chain combines TRBV27 with TRBJ2-5; 11 bases match TRBD2. Germline CDR1 and CDR2: MNHEY and SMNVEV (reference sequence). This CDR3 is 17 amino acids long. With 5 bases clipped from V and 4 bases from J, the junction kept 12 bases outside the gene matches. CDR3 amino acids: CASSQDPGLAGGETQYL. The CDR3 region has the DNA TGTGCCAGCAGTCAAGACCCAGGCCTAGCGGGAGGAGAGACCCAGTACCTC.

The chain has TRBV20-1 and TRBJ1-3; no clear D gene. CDR1 is DFQATT, CDR2 SNEGSKA, per germline (reference sequence). This CDR3 contains 11 residues. CDR3 coding DNA: TGCCTAGCGGCGGCTGGAAACACCATATATTTT. Residues: CLAAAGNTIYF.

As regards this clonotype: A far larger clone is one nucleotide away, so this likely arose from a read error. V usage is TRBV14 and J usage is TRBJ2-1, with TRBD2 matching 9 bases. Looked up from germline, CDR1 is SGHDN and CDR2 is FVKESK. The CDR3 is 15 amino acids. The CDR3, as DNA: TGTGCCAGCAGCCGCGGGAGGGCGGGCTACAATGGGCAGTTCTTC. Encoded protein: CASSRGRAGYNGQFF.

This clonotype was seen many times. The V call is TRBV12-5, the J call TRBJ2-4; 7 positions agree with TRBD2. The CDR3 extends over 14 amino acids. Per germline, CDR1 LGHNT and CDR2 FRNRAP. V was clipped by 3 bases and J by 8 bases; unmatched bases: 7. The CDR3 loop reads CASGLTGGRYIQYF. CDR3 DNA sequence: TGTGCTAGTGGTTTAACGGGCGGGAGATACATTCAGTACTTC.

In its sample, this clonotype ranks as hyperexpanded. The V call is TRBV14, the J call TRBJ2-1, with TRBD1 as a possible D gene (5 bases). Germline lookup yields CDR1 SGHDN and CDR2 FVKESK. There are 18 residues in the CDR3. V lost 0 bases to trimming and J lost 1 base, with 16 bases between them. The CDR3 coding sequence is TGTGCCAGCAGCCAAGAAACGAGTGGGGCTCTTTCCTACAATGAGCAGTTCTTC. This translates into CASSQETSGALSYNEQFF.

Sample share makes this clonotype medium-sized. The V and J genes are TRBV12-3 or TRBV12-4 and TRBJ2-3, with 11 bases matching TRBD2. Trimming at V came to 6 bases and at J to 1 base, leaving 9 bases not matched to a gene. CDR3 size: 17 residues. The CDR3: CASSSLLAGVRTDTQYF. The CDR3 DNA sequence: TGTGCCAGCAGCTCCCTACTAGCGGGAGTGCGCACAGATACGCAGTATTTT.

J is TRBJ1-2 and V is TRBV12-3 or TRBV12-4, with TRBD1 identical over 7 bases. The CDR3 contains 14 residues. The V and J ends lost 1 base and 7 bases, in that order; junction bases with no gene match: 6. This CDR3 is CASSLVQGEGGYTF. Written as DNA, the CDR3 is TGTGCCAGCAGTTTAGTCCAGGGGGAAGGTGGCTACACCTTC.

On this clonotype: Germline is not matched at one junction end, which may reflect a read error. V is TRBV7-6 and J is TRBJ2-3, with 14 bases that match TRBD2. This CDR3 is 16 amino acids long. Germline CDR1 is SGHVS and CDR2 is FNYEAQ. The CDR3 loop reads CASSPGLAGVVDAQYF. The CDR3 nucleotides read TGTGCCAGCAGCCCGGGACTAGCGGGAGTCGTAGATGCGCAGTATTTT.

CDR3 loop: CASSVGPLKETQYF. In DNA form, the CDR3 reads TGTGCCAGCAGCGTAGGGCCGTTGAAGGAGACCCAGTACTTC. The chain recombines TRBV9 with TRBJ2-5; no reliable D call. Per germline, CDR1 SGDLS and CDR2 YYNGEE. V shed 0 bases and J shed 5 bases, with 11 bases lying between them. The CDR3 covers 14 residues. Supplemented by reference TRBV9 and TRBJ2-5, the full variable domain reads DSGVTQTPKHLITATGQRVTLRCSPRSGDLSVYWYQQSLDQGLQFLIQYYNGEERAKGNILERFSAQQFPDLHSELNLSSLELGDSALYFCASSVGPLKETQYFGPGTRLLVL.

This clonotype was seen a handful of times. The chain carries TRBV19 and TRBJ1-1; no clear D gene. V was pared by 6 bases and J by 2 bases, with 10 bases between. From germline, CDR1 is LNHDA and CDR2 SQIVND (reference sequence). This CDR3 has 13 amino acids. This chain's CDR3 is CASRPADNTEAFF. CDR3 nucleotides: TGTGCCAGTAGACCCGCTGACAACACTGAAGCTTTCTTT.

V is TRBV9 and J is TRBJ1-1; 9 bases match TRBD1. J was trimmed by 5 bases and V by 4 bases; bases with no gene match: 12. CDR1 SGDLS and CDR2 YYNGEE come from the germline V gene. The CDR3 has 16 amino acids. The CDR3 DNA follows: TGTGCCAGCAGCTTTCTAGCCGGGACAGGGTCGACTGAAGCTTTCTTT. It specifies CASSFLAGTGSTEAFF.

This chain uses TRBV20-1 with TRBJ2-7; D might be TRBD2 (7 bases). This CDR3 region has 15 residues. The V end was cut by 0 bases, the J end by 7 bases, with 19 bases between. The V gene's germline CDR1 is DFQATT and CDR2 SNEGSKA (reference sequence). The CDR3 protein is CSARDGRGGSGEQYF. In nucleotides, the CDR3 is TGCAGTGCTAGAGATGGCAGGGGAGGGTCGGGAGAGCAGTACTTC.